The entry below describes one T cell receptor (beta chain). CDR3 length equals 13 residues. The trim removed 5 bases at V and 3 bases at J, leaving 2 bases unmatched. Germline lookup yields CDR1 SGHTA and CDR2 FQGTGA. This sample is drawn from a study of cytomegalovirus exposure and HLA in healthy donors. PCR employed 60 Vbeta and 13 Jbeta primers. Repertoires were generated with immunoSEQ multiplex PCR, while TCRdb's copy carries only in-frame clones and drops some. The sample lists some 140,000 clones, approximately 90% seen once, with 4% to 6.5% in the top ten. V is TRBV7-3 and J is TRBJ1-1; 8 positions agree with TRBD1. This TCR derives from a woman aged 25 to 45 in good health and CMV-seronegative. The sample consisted of PBMCs. The CDR3, as DNA: TGTGCCAGCAGCCCGGACAGGGACACTGAAGCTTTCTTT. Protein: CASSPDRDTEAFF.